These 24 T cell receptor beta chains were all obtained from the same sample, sequenced in a study of T cell clones after liver transplantation. Libraries were prepared by immunoSEQ multiplex PCR; TCRdb keeps only in-frame clonotypes and omits some of them. The sample holds some 70,000 clones, about 88% seen once. Sequences were derived from CD4+ T cells from blood, sampled before liver transplant. These receptors all stem from a human donor who received a liver transplant.

The chain is built from TRBV19 and TRBJ1-5; D remains ambiguous. The CDR3 has 13 amino acids. Germline CDR1 LNHDA, CDR2 SQIVND (reference sequence). The germline V and J ends were trimmed by 2 bases and 5 bases, with 7 bases remaining between them. CDR3: CASSIHSDQPQHF. The CDR3, as DNA: TGTGCCAGTAGTATACACAGCGATCAGCCCCAGCATTTT.

The rearrangement links TRBV29-1 to TRBJ2-3, with a weak D call TRBD1 (6 bases). Germline CDR1 and CDR2: SQVTM and ANQGSEA. V lost 6 bases to trimming and J lost 2 bases, with 12 bases between them. The CDR3 length is 13 residues. The CDR3 bases are TGCAGCGTCCGCAGGGGAATCACAGATACGCAGTATTTT. As protein: CSVRRGITDTQYF.

V and J are TRBV5-4 and TRBJ2-2; D is possibly TRBD1 (6 bases). The germline V gene has CDR1 SGHNT and CDR2 YYREEE (reference sequence). The CDR3 totals 14 residues. V dropped 1 base and J dropped 4 bases, with 8 bases sitting between them. The DNA for the CDR3 is TGTGCCAGCAGCTTGTGGGGGCCCACCGGGGAGCTGTTTTTT. Translated, it gives CASSLWGPTGELFF.

This clone was picked up one time. The V gene is TRBV15, the J gene TRBJ2-5; D is possibly TRBD2 (6 bases). This CDR3 is 15 amino acids long. Germline CDR1 reads LNHNV; CDR2 reads YYDKDF (reference sequence). Between the trimmed V and J ends, which lost 1 base and 5 bases, there was a span of 14 bases. The CDR3 nucleotides are TGTGCCACCAGCAGAGTGGCGGGACTTACGGAGACCCAGTACTTC. The encoded protein is CATSRVAGLTETQYF. The entire variable domain, with the rest obtained from reference TRBV15 and TRBJ2-5, is as follows: DAMVIQNPRYQVTQFGKPVTLSCSQTLNHNVMYWYQQKSSQAPKLLFHYYDKDFNNEADTPDNFQSRRPNTSFCFLDIRSPGLGDTAMYLCATSRVAGLTETQYFGPGTRLLVL.

This chain connects TRBV2 to TRBJ2-7; perhaps TRBD1 as D (6 bases). Germline V CDR1 and CDR2: SNHLY, FYNNEI. The CDR3 has 14 amino acids. V was pared by 5 bases and J by 5 bases, with 16 bases between. The CDR3 nucleotides are TGTGCCAGCAGTTTTGGACAGCTAAGCGACGAGCAGTACTTC. Translating gives CASSFGQLSDEQYF.

The gene calls are TRBV11-3 and TRBJ2-3, with a weak D call TRBD2 (6 bases). CDR3 size: 15 residues. V was clipped by 5 bases and J by 3 bases, with 15 bases between them. Germline CDR1 is SGHNT and CDR2 is YENEEA. CDR3 loop: CASSVPGVGTDTQYF. The CDR3 DNA reads TGTGCCAGCAGCGTCCCGGGAGTTGGGACAGATACGCAGTATTTT. The full variable domain, in which reference TRBV11-3 and TRBJ2-3 provide the parts outside the CDR3, is EAGVVQSPRYKIIEKKQPVAFWCNPISGHNTLYWYLQNLGQGPELLIRYENEEAVDDSQLPKDRFSAERLKGVDSTLKIQPAELGDSAVYLCASSVPGVGTDTQYFGPGTRLTVL.

The J gene is TRBJ2-1, the V gene TRBV6-4; 8 nucleotides line up with TRBD2. CDR1 and CDR2 (germline): MRHNA, SNTAGT. The CDR3 consists of 15 residues. V was pared by 4 bases and J by 5 bases, with 7 bases of the junction left unmatched. The CDR3 sequence: CASSVVAGTNNEQFF. In DNA form, the CDR3 reads TGTGCCAGCAGTGTCGTAGCGGGAACCAACAATGAGCAGTTCTTC.

This clone was seen only a few times. This sequence joins TRBV11-3 and TRBJ1-3; no firm D call. With 8 bases removed from V and 4 bases from J, the gap between germline ends came to 6 bases. The CDR3 has 11 amino acids. Per germline, CDR1 SGHNT and CDR2 YENEEA. DNA of the CDR3: TGTGCCAGCCGGAGGGGAAACACCATATATTTT. As protein: CASRRGNTIYF.

The table lists this clone with a count of one. This chain connects TRBV6-1 to TRBJ2-5; maybe TRBD1 (6 bases). V lost 4 bases to trimming and J lost 2 bases, with 8 bases between them. Germline CDR1 is MNHNS and CDR2 is SASEGT. The CDR3 is made up of 13 amino acids. This CDR3 reads CASSADRQETQYF. The CDR3, as DNA: TGTGCCAGCAGTGCCGACAGGCAAGAGACCCAGTACTTC.

V gene TRBV19 combines with J gene TRBJ1-1; D not resolved. There are 15 residues in the CDR3. The V and J ends lost 0 bases and 2 bases respectively, with 10 bases between them. Germline V gene sequence: CDR1 LNHDA, CDR2 SQIVND (reference sequence). In DNA, the CDR3 is TGTGCCAGTAGTATAGATCCGGGCTATAACACTGAAGCTTTCTTT. It translates to CASSIDPGYNTEAFF.

The gene calls are TRBV7-9 and TRBJ2-3, with a tentative D call TRBD1 (5 bases). Germline loops: CDR1 SEHNR, CDR2 FQNEAQ (reference sequence). The CDR3 is made up of 17 amino acids. The germline V and J ends were trimmed by 5 bases and 5 bases, with 23 bases remaining between them. CDR3 sequence: CASSPYNSGLRRDTQYF. DNA for the CDR3: TGTGCCAGCAGCCCCTATAACTCAGGGCTGCGTAGAGATACGCAGTATTTT.

The sample holds one count of this clone. This rearrangement joins TRBV7-2 to TRBJ2-3; tentative D call: TRBD1 (6 bases). The ends were cut back, 5 bases at V and 1 base at J, with 10 bases in the middle. The CDR3 runs to 14 residues. CDR1 is SGHTA, CDR2 FQGNSA, per germline. CDR3 region: CASSGGPGTDTQYF. In nucleotides, the CDR3 is TGTGCCAGCAGCGGGGGCCCCGGCACAGATACGCAGTATTTT.

The CDR3 loop is CASSPQNEQYF. For the CDR3, the DNA is TGTGCCAGCTCACCACAGAACGAGCAGTACTTC. The rearrangement links TRBV18 to TRBJ2-7; D is undetermined. Trimming took off 1 base at V and 5 bases at J, with 3 bases between the two ends. The germline gives CDR1 KGHSH, CDR2 LQKENI. The CDR3 is made up of 11 amino acids.

The gene calls are TRBV9 and TRBJ2-2; maybe TRBD2 (6 bases). V was cut by 7 bases and J by 4 bases, with 11 bases left in between. CDR1 is SGDLS, CDR2 YYNGEE, per germline. The CDR3 runs to 13 residues. CDR3 sequence (DNA): TGTGCCAGCCTTCCGGGAGCCACCGGGGAGCTGTTTTTT. This encodes CASLPGATGELFF.

This clone was seen only a few times. The J gene is TRBJ1-2, the V gene TRBV9; D unclear. The CDR3 spans 16 residues. V was cut by 3 bases and J by 1 base, with 16 bases left in between. Germline CDR1 reads SGDLS; CDR2 reads YYNGEE. The CDR3 is CASSAEALVFNYGYTF. In DNA, the CDR3 is TGTGCCAGCAGCGCTGAAGCGCTGGTTTTTAACTATGGCTACACCTTC. Supplemented by reference TRBV9 and TRBJ1-2, the full variable domain reads DSGVTQTPKHLITATGQRVTLRCSPRSGDLSVYWYQQSLDQGLQFLIQYYNGEERAKGNILERFSAQQFPDLHSELNLSSLELGDSALYFCASSAEALVFNYGYTFGSGTRLTVV.

The chain combines TRBV5-4 with TRBJ1-2; 7 nucleotides align to TRBD1. Germline V gene sequence: CDR1 SGHNT, CDR2 YYREEE (reference sequence). Trimming at V came to 5 bases and at J to 4 bases, leaving 11 bases not matched to a gene. The CDR3 is 15 residues long. CDR3 nucleotides: TGTGCCAGCAGTAGACAGGGCTTTGGGTCCTATGGCTACACCTTC. Amino acids: CASSRQGFGSYGYTF.

This clone was detected only once. The chain links TRBV7-2 to TRBJ2-5, with a weak D call TRBD1 (5 bases). V gave up 4 bases and J gave up 5 bases, with 14 bases separating them. Germline V gives CDR1 SGHTA, CDR2 FQGNSA. The CDR3 is 14 amino acids. In DNA form, the CDR3 reads TGTGCCAGCAGCTCGCAGGGTCTTGGCGAGACCCAGTACTTC. This encodes CASSSQGLGETQYF.

The chain is built from TRBV9 and TRBJ2-1, with TRBD1 as a possible D gene (6 bases). This CDR3 spans 13 amino acids. Trimming took 4 bases from V and 4 from J, leaving 9 bases between them. Germline V gene lookup returns CDR1 SGDLS and CDR2 YYNGEE. The CDR3 loop reads CASSSGAYNEQFF. The CDR3 DNA sequence: TGTGCCAGCAGCTCAGGGGCGTACAATGAGCAGTTCTTC.

The chain's CDR3 is CSAGGSSGNTIYF. CDR3 sequence (DNA): TGCAGCGCCGGAGGCAGTTCTGGAAACACCATATATTTT. The V call is TRBV29-1, the J call TRBJ1-3; no firm D call. The V gene lost 7 bases and the J gene lost 1 base, with 11 bases spanning the gap. This CDR3 region has 13 residues. Germline V gene sequence: CDR1 SQVTM, CDR2 ANQGSEA.

This clone was observed once. This chain joins TRBV4-2 and TRBJ1-5; D gene ambiguous. Germline V CDR1 and CDR2: LGHNA, YNFKEQ. The CDR3 runs 16 residues. Trimming removed 0 bases from V and 0 bases from J, with 9 bases in between. The CDR3 region is CASSQDWADSNQPQHF. The CDR3, as DNA: TGTGCCAGCAGCCAAGATTGGGCGGATAGCAATCAGCCCCAGCATTTT.

The chain carries TRBV6-1 and TRBJ1-5; no definite D call. Germline CDR1 is MNHNS and CDR2 is SASEGT. The V and J ends lost 5 bases and 0 bases respectively, with 8 bases between them. The CDR3 is 14 residues long. For the CDR3, the DNA is TGTGCCAGCAGTTCCGATTCTAGCAATCAGCCCCAGCATTTT. Translation: CASSSDSSNQPQHF.

This chain links TRBV18 with TRBJ2-3; the D is unclear. The ends were cut back, 0 bases at V and 2 bases at J, with 6 bases in the middle. The germline gives CDR1 KGHSH, CDR2 LQKENI. This CDR3 contains 14 residues. The CDR3 bases are TGTGCCAGCTCACCACCGACGGCCACAGATACGCAGTATTTT. The encoded protein is CASSPPTATDTQYF.

The V call is TRBV9, the J call TRBJ1-1, with D possibly being TRBD1 (6 bases). Germline CDR1 SGDLS, CDR2 YYNGEE. The CDR3 is made up of 14 amino acids. Trimming shortened V by 2 bases and J by 1 base, and 9 bases separated the two germline ends. The CDR3 nucleotides are TGTGCCAGCAGCGTTGGGGGACAGAACACTGAAGCTTTCTTT. This encodes CASSVGGQNTEAFF.

The chain combines TRBV19 with TRBJ2-2; 10 nucleotides line up with TRBD2. CDR1 LNHDA and CDR2 SQIVND come from the germline V gene (reference sequence). The CDR3 length is 15 residues. Trimming took 9 bases from V and 0 from J; bases not matched to a gene: 4. CDR3 bases: TGTGCCAGCAAAGGACTAGCGGCGAACACCGGGGAGCTGTTTTTT. Protein: CASKGLAANTGELFF.